This entry is about one T cell receptor beta chain. This sample was included in a study of blood T cell repertoires in COVID-19. Study-wide context: The United States, Italy and Spain provided the acute and convalescent COVID-19 samples. T cells, B-cell-depleted T cells, or PBMCs provided the cDNA or gDNA that served as material.

The germline gives CDR1 SGHRS, CDR2 YFSETQ. V was clipped by 0 bases and J by 1 base; unmatched bases: 3. This CDR3 has 15 residues. Per the original data handling: Nucleated cell counts were estimated from reference gene primer amplification. The assay was immunoSEQ multiplex PCR, and TCRdb's table has in-frame clones only and misses some. The V and J calls and clone size were taken over from that table, and D and trimming were inferred from the DNA. Of 55,000 to 80,000 clones listed, over 70% are singletons. This chain connects TRBV5-1 to TRBJ2-5, with 7 bases that match TRBD2. The receptor's source is a human donor in a cohort sampled during active COVID-19. Sequencing was carried out using peripheral blood. As DNA, the CDR3 is TGCGCCAGCAGCTTGGGGGAGGGCCGCCAAGAGACCCAGTACTTC. Translated: CASSLGEGRQETQYF.